These T cell receptor beta chains were read from a single sample in a study of CD8+ T cells in alopecia areata. TCRdb's copy holds only in-frame clones and misses some; the assay was immunoSEQ multiplex PCR. This sample has approximately 4,600 clones, with about three fifths found just once. The sequencing here drew on skin, taken around week 37, from a patient treated with tofacitinib. The receptors stem from a human donor with alopecia areata. Each CDR3 is given with its conserved first and last residue. The D gene is left open where the match is weak. Clone size is given for some rows only: seen once, a few or many times, or a class if the clone is expanded.

D gene: TRBD2; V gene: TRBV2; clone size: once; J gene: TRBJ2-7; CDR3 DNA: TGTGCCAGCGGATATAAGCCCGGGACTAGCGGCTACGAGCAGTACTTC; CDR3 protein: CASGYKPGTSGYEQYF
D gene: .; V gene: TRBV6-5; clone size: .; J gene: TRBJ2-7; CDR3 DNA: TGTGCCAGCAGTTATCGGGTGGCCTACGAGCAGTACTTC; CDR3 protein: CASSYRVAYEQYF
D gene: .; V gene: TRBV7-2; clone size: .; J gene: TRBJ1-2; CDR3 DNA: TGTGCCAGCAGCTTAGAGGGGGTCGGCTACACCTTC; CDR3 protein: CASSLEGVGYTF
D gene: .; V gene: TRBV6-5; clone size: few; J gene: TRBJ2-1; CDR3 DNA: TGTGCCAGCAGTTACACTCACCTTAACAGAGGGAATGAGCAGTTCTTC; CDR3 protein: CASSYTHLNRGNEQFF
D gene: .; V gene: TRBV4-3; clone size: few; J gene: TRBJ1-1; CDR3 DNA: TGCGCCAGCAGCCTCTCGGGGGGCACTGAAGCTTTCTTT; CDR3 protein: CASSLSGGTEAFF
D gene: .; V gene: TRBV6-5; clone size: few; J gene: TRBJ2-7; CDR3 DNA: TGTGCCAGCAGCCCCCGTTGGGGCTCCTACGAGCAGTACTTC; CDR3 protein: CASSPRWGSYEQYF
D gene: .; V gene: TRBV29-1; clone size: few; J gene: TRBJ2-3; CDR3 DNA: TGCAGCGTTGAGAGGGGGAAAGGGGGGATCTCGCAGTATTTT; CDR3 protein: CSVERGKGGISQYF
D gene: TRBD1; V gene: TRBV30; clone size: .; J gene: TRBJ2-7; CDR3 DNA: TGTGCCTGGGACAGGGACTACGAGCAGTACTTC; CDR3 protein: CAWDRDYEQYF
D gene: .; V gene: TRBV7-9; clone size: few; J gene: TRBJ2-1; CDR3 DNA: TGTGCCAGCAGCTCAATGAGTGAGCAGTTCTTC; CDR3 protein: CASSSMSEQFF
D gene: .; V gene: TRBV5-3; clone size: .; J gene: TRBJ2-7; CDR3 DNA: TGTGCCAGCAGCCACGGGACGGACTACGAGCAGTACTTC; CDR3 protein: CASSHGTDYEQYF
D gene: .; V gene: TRBV9; clone size: .; J gene: TRBJ1-1; CDR3 DNA: TGTGCCAGCAGCCCCTCCCTGGACACTTACACTGAAGCTTTCTTT; CDR3 protein: CASSPSLDTYTEAFF
D gene: .; V gene: TRBV28; clone size: .; J gene: TRBJ2-1; CDR3 DNA: TGTGCCAGCAGATACGACAGTAGCTCCTACAATGAGCAGTTCTTC; CDR3 protein: CASRYDSSSYNEQFF
D gene: .; V gene: TRBV5-1; clone size: .; J gene: TRBJ2-1; CDR3 DNA: TGCGCCAGCAGCTTGGCGGGCGGGGCCTACAATGAGCAGTTCTTC; CDR3 protein: CASSLAGGAYNEQFF
D gene: .; V gene: TRBV29-1; clone size: few; J gene: TRBJ1-1; CDR3 DNA: TGCAGCGTTGAAGGGGGTCTGGCTGAAGCTTTCTTT; CDR3 protein: CSVEGGLAEAFF
D gene: TRBD2; V gene: TRBV7-8; clone size: once; J gene: TRBJ2-2; CDR3 DNA: TGTGCCAGCAGCTTTACTAGCGGGATTCCTTCGAGCGGGGAGCTGTTTTTT; CDR3 protein: CASSFTSGIPSSGELFF
D gene: .; V gene: TRBV4-2; clone size: .; J gene: TRBJ1-5; CDR3 DNA: TGTGCCAGCAGCCTCACGGGGGGTAACAATCAGCCCCAGCATTTT; CDR3 protein: CASSLTGGNNQPQHF
D gene: .; V gene: TRBV29-1; clone size: .; J gene: TRBJ2-4; CDR3 DNA: TGCAGCGTTAGGGGACTGCCAGCCAAAAACATTCAGTACTTC; CDR3 protein: CSVRGLPAKNIQYF
D gene: .; V gene: TRBV7-9; clone size: few; J gene: TRBJ1-5; CDR3 DNA: TGTGCCAGCAGCTCCATGACGGGCAATCAGCCCCAGCATTTT; CDR3 protein: CASSSMTGNQPQHF
D gene: .; V gene: TRBV18; clone size: .; J gene: TRBJ2-1; CDR3 DNA: TGTGCCAGCTCACCGGTAGGGTCCAATGAGCAGTTCTTC; CDR3 protein: CASSPVGSNEQFF
D gene: .; V gene: TRBV29-1; clone size: .; J gene: TRBJ2-1; CDR3 DNA: TGCAGCGGTGAAAGGGGGGCGGTCTTC; CDR3 protein: CSGERGAVF
D gene: .; V gene: TRBV5-1; clone size: few; J gene: TRBJ1-1; CDR3 DNA: TGCGCCAGCAGCTTGCAGGGGTGGGAGGAAGCTTTCTTT; CDR3 protein: CASSLQGWEEAFF
D gene: .; V gene: TRBV7-9; clone size: few; J gene: TRBJ2-1; CDR3 DNA: TGTGCCAGCAGCTTAGTTGGGGCAGCTTGGCGGGAGCAGTTCTTC; CDR3 protein: CASSLVGAAWREQFF
D gene: .; V gene: TRBV7-2; clone size: few; J gene: TRBJ2-7; CDR3 DNA: TGTGCCAGCAGCTCCTTGACAGGAGGTCCTATGGCCGAGCAGTACTTC; CDR3 protein: CASSSLTGGPMAEQYF
D gene: TRBD1; V gene: TRBV5-1; clone size: few; J gene: TRBJ2-7; CDR3 DNA: TGCGCCAGCAGCACGGGGCGTGGACAGGGGCACGGGGAGCAGTACTTC; CDR3 protein: CASSTGRGQGHGEQYF
D gene: .; V gene: TRBV5-4; clone size: large; J gene: TRBJ2-3; CDR3 DNA: TGTGCCAGCAGCAACGACCGAGATACGCAGTATTTT; CDR3 protein: CASSNDRDTQYF
D gene: TRBD1; V gene: TRBV29-1; clone size: few; J gene: TRBJ2-7; CDR3 DNA: TGCAGCGTTGTGGGACAGGCCTACGAGCAGTACTTC; CDR3 protein: CSVVGQAYEQYF
D gene: .; V gene: TRBV18; clone size: .; J gene: TRBJ2-2; CDR3 DNA: TGTGCCAGCTCACCAATCGGGCGGGTGAACACCGGGGAGCTGTTTTTT; CDR3 protein: CASSPIGRVNTGELFF
D gene: TRBD2; V gene: TRBV7-3; clone size: .; J gene: TRBJ2-3; CDR3 DNA: TGTGCCAGCAGCTTATCTAGCGGGGTATATACGCAGTATTTT; CDR3 protein: CASSLSSGVYTQYF
D gene: .; V gene: TRBV5-6; clone size: .; J gene: TRBJ2-7; CDR3 DNA: TGTGCCAGCAGCTCGACGAGGACTGTAATCAGGGCGCAGTACTTC; CDR3 protein: CASSSTRTVIRAQYF
D gene: .; V gene: TRBV6-5; clone size: .; J gene: TRBJ2-2; CDR3 DNA: TGTGCCAGCAGGGGCGGGGAGCTGTTTTTT; CDR3 protein: CASRGGELFF
D gene: .; V gene: TRBV15; clone size: .; J gene: TRBJ1-2; CDR3 DNA: TGTGCCACCAGCAGGGTTCGACAGCAGCATGGCTACACCTTC; CDR3 protein: CATSRVRQQHGYTF
D gene: .; V gene: TRBV6-1; clone size: .; J gene: TRBJ2-1; CDR3 DNA: TGTGCCAGCAGTGAAAAGGTGGCGGAGTACAATGAGCAGTTCTTC; CDR3 protein: CASSEKVAEYNEQFF
D gene: .; V gene: TRBV12-2; clone size: .; J gene: TRBJ2-5; CDR3 DNA: TGTGCAAGTCGTCAAACAGGGGAGAGGGAGCAGTACTTC; CDR3 protein: CASRQTGEREQYF
D gene: .; V gene: TRBV7-9; clone size: .; J gene: TRBJ2-5; CDR3 DNA: TGTGCCAGCAGCTTGACGCGGTACCAAGAGACCCAGTACTTC; CDR3 protein: CASSLTRYQETQYF
D gene: .; V gene: TRBV6-4; clone size: .; J gene: TRBJ1-5; CDR3 DNA: TGTGCCAGCAGCCTAGAAGTTGGGAGTCAGCCCCAGCATTTT; CDR3 protein: CASSLEVGSQPQHF
D gene: TRBD1; V gene: TRBV27; clone size: large; J gene: TRBJ2-7; CDR3 DNA: TGTGCCAGCAGTTTCCCCGGACAGGGCCTCTACGAGCAGTACTTC; CDR3 protein: CASSFPGQGLYEQYF
D gene: .; V gene: TRBV12-2; clone size: .; J gene: TRBJ2-1; CDR3 DNA: TGTGCAAGTCGCTTAGAGGTGACGGGCAATTACAATGAGCAGTTCTTC; CDR3 protein: CASRLEVTGNYNEQFF
D gene: .; V gene: TRBV5-1; clone size: .; J gene: TRBJ2-1; CDR3 DNA: TGTGCCAGCAGCACTGGACGTTGGAATGAGCAGTTCTTC; CDR3 protein: CASSTGRWNEQFF